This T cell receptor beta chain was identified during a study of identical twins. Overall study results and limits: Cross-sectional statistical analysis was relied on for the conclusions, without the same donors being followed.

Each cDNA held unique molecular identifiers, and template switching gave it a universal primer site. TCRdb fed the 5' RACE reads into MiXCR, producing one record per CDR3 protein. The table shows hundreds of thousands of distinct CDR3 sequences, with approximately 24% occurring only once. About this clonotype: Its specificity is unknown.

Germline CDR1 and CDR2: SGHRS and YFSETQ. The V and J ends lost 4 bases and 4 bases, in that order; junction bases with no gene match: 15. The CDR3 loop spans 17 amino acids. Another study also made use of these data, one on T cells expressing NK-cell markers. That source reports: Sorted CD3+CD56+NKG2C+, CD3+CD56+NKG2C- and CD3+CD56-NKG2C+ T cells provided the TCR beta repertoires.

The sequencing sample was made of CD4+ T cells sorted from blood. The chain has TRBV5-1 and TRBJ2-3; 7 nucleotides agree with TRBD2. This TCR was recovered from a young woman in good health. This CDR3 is CASSPGLGAGTADTQYF. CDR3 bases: TGCGCCAGCAGCCCGGGACTTGGAGCGGGAACCGCAGATACGCAGTATTTT.